Below, 8 T cell receptor beta chains from the same sample are listed, as sequenced in a study of somatic mutations in cytotoxic T cells in rheumatoid arthritis. TCRdb's copy holds only in-frame clones and misses some; the assay was immunoSEQ multiplex PCR. Here the sample spans around 6,400 clones, about 70% being singletons. The sequenced material came from CD8+ T cells sorted from blood. The receptors here all came from a woman in her fifties or sixties in good health.

The V call is TRBV4-3, the J call TRBJ1-4; D unresolved. Germline V lookup: CDR1 LGHNA, CDR2 YSLEER. The CDR3 loop spans 15 amino acids. With 0 bases removed from V and 6 bases from J, the gap between germline ends came to 11 bases. The DNA for the CDR3 is TGCGCCAGCAGCCAAGACGGCACCGGGGATGAAAAACTGTTTTTT. As protein: CASSQDGTGDEKLFF.

CDR3 DNA sequence: TGTGCCAGCAGCTTGGAACAGCTTGGAAACACCATATATTTT. It yields the protein CASSLEQLGNTIYF. The chain joins TRBV5-4 to TRBJ1-3; no reliable D call. This CDR3 has 14 residues. Trimming cost V 0 bases and J 3 bases, with 7 bases left between them. Germline lookup yields CDR1 SGHNT and CDR2 YYREEE (reference sequence).

V gene TRBV25-1 combines with J gene TRBJ2-7, with D perhaps TRBD1 (6 bases). V shed 4 bases and J shed 2 bases, with 9 bases lying between them. From germline, CDR1 is MGHDK and CDR2 SYGVNS. The CDR3 contains 13 residues. CDR3 nucleotide sequence: TGTGCCAGCAGTGCCAGGGGCCCCTACGAGCAGTACTTC. Protein: CASSARGPYEQYF.

V usage is TRBV11-3 and J usage is TRBJ1-4; unclear D gene. Germline V gene lookup returns CDR1 SGHNT and CDR2 YENEEA. V lost 5 bases to trimming and J lost 8 bases, with 9 bases between them. The CDR3 loop spans 12 amino acids. In DNA, the CDR3 is TGTGCCAGCAGCCTTTCGGGAGAAAAACTGTTTTTT. It is translated as CASSLSGEKLFF.

The genes are TRBV29-1 and TRBJ1-5, with a tentative D call TRBD1 (6 bases). Per the germline V gene, CDR1 is SQVTM and CDR2 is ANQGSEA. V lost 4 bases and J lost 2, with 9 bases in between. The CDR3 contains 13 residues. The CDR3 nucleotides are TGCAGCGTTGCAGGGGCTGGCAATCAGCCCCAGCATTTT. Translated: CSVAGAGNQPQHF.

The rearrangement joins TRBV6-6 to TRBJ2-1; 9 nucleotides align to TRBD2. V was clipped by 6 bases and J by 6 bases; unmatched bases: 9. Germline CDR1 and CDR2: MNHNY and SVGAGI (reference sequence). The CDR3 runs to 15 residues. The CDR3 spells CASRDGGGGFNEQFF. The CDR3 DNA reads TGTGCCAGCAGGGATGGCGGGGGGGGTTTCAATGAGCAGTTCTTC.

The V and J genes are TRBV19 and TRBJ2-7; 7 bases are a match to TRBD1. Trimming at V came to 5 bases and at J to 3 bases, leaving 7 bases not matched to a gene. Germline lookup yields CDR1 LNHDA and CDR2 SQIVND (reference sequence). The CDR3 runs 14 residues. This CDR3 reads CASSPGTANYEQYF. The CDR3 nucleotides are TGTGCCAGTAGTCCCGGGACAGCTAACTACGAGCAGTACTTC. Together with reference TRBV19 and TRBJ2-7, the CDR3 gives the full variable domain: DGGITQSPKYLFRKEGQNVTLSCEQNLNHDAMYWYRQDPGQGLRLIYYSQIVNDFQKGDIAEGYSVSREKKESFPLTVTSAQKNPTAFYLCASSPGTANYEQYFGPGTRLTVT.

The chain carries TRBV4-3 and TRBJ1-4, with TRBD1 as a possible D gene (5 bases). V shed 4 bases and J shed 8 bases, with 8 bases lying between them. CDR1 is LGHNA, CDR2 YSLEER, per germline. This CDR3 comprises 12 residues. The CDR3 DNA is TGCGCCAGCAGCCCCGGGGGGGAAAAACTGTTTTTT. This translates into CASSPGGEKLFF.